One and the same sample provided the 21 T cell receptor beta chains below, sequenced in a study of cytomegalovirus exposure and HLA in healthy donors. 13 Jbeta primers and 60 Vbeta primers were used for the PCR. Here immunoSEQ multiplex PCR was the method, and the copy in TCRdb shows in-frame clones only, minus some. The data contain more than 150,000 clones, 80% of them singletons. What was sequenced was PBMCs. These receptors came from a middle-aged man in good health and CMV-seropositive.

V and J are TRBV19 and TRBJ2-7; possibly TRBD1 for D (5 bases). This CDR3 spans 14 amino acids. V lost 6 bases, J lost 3 bases, and 15 bases lay in between. Germline CDR1 is LNHDA and CDR2 is SQIVND (reference sequence). CDR3 nucleotides: TGTGCCAGTAGCAGGACAAGGGGTTACTACGAGCAGTACTTC. Amino acid sequence: CASSRTRGYYEQYF. The complete variable domain, with remaining parts taken from reference TRBV19 and TRBJ2-7, reads DGGITQSPKYLFRKEGQNVTLSCEQNLNHDAMYWYRQDPGQGLRLIYYSQIVNDFQKGDIAEGYSVSREKKESFPLTVTSAQKNPTAFYLCASSRTRGYYEQYFGPGTRLTVT.

The V and J genes are TRBV25-1 and TRBJ2-5; the match to TRBD1 covers 11 bases. In germline, CDR1 is MGHDK, CDR2 SYGVNS. The CDR3 length is 15 residues. Trimming removed 6 bases from V and 4 bases from J; junction bases left unmatched: 7. The CDR3 bases are TGTGCCAGCAGGGGACCGGGGACAGGGGGAGAGACCCAGTACTTC. It specifies CASRGPGTGGETQYF.

The chain uses TRBV7-2 and TRBJ2-3, with TRBD2 as a possible D gene (6 bases). Trimming took off 5 bases at V and 5 bases at J, with 14 bases between the two ends. The CDR3 consists of 14 residues. Germline CDR1 reads SGHTA; CDR2 reads FQGNSA. The CDR3 is CASSDGTYKDTQYF. In DNA, the CDR3 is TGTGCCAGCAGCGACGGGACTTATAAAGATACGCAGTATTTT.

The chain carries TRBV11-2 and TRBJ2-7; 10 bases align to TRBD2. Looked up from germline, CDR1 is SGHAT and CDR2 is FQNNGV. The CDR3 runs 14 residues. Trimming took 2 bases from V and 3 from J; bases not matched to a gene: 1. The CDR3 here is CASSLLAGVYEQYF. DNA for the CDR3: TGTGCCAGCAGCTTACTAGCGGGGGTCTACGAGCAGTACTTC.

The rearrangement uses TRBV28 and TRBJ1-1; D is perhaps TRBD1 (6 bases). V lost 4 bases and J 6 bases, leaving 21 bases between the germline ends. CDR3 length equals 16 residues. Germline CDR1 and CDR2: MDHEN and SYDVKM. Here the CDR3 reads CASSSPNTGMEAEAFF. The CDR3 DNA follows: TGTGCCAGCAGTTCACCAAACACAGGGATGGAGGCTGAAGCTTTCTTT.

The rearrangement joins TRBV19 to TRBJ2-2; no firm D call. The CDR3 totals 14 residues. The V gene's germline CDR1 is LNHDA and CDR2 SQIVND (reference sequence). The V and J ends lost 6 bases and 5 bases respectively, with 13 bases between them. The CDR3 region is CASRNPTATGELFF. The CDR3 coding sequence is TGTGCCAGTAGAAACCCGACTGCAACCGGGGAGCTGTTTTTT.

The chain links TRBV14 to TRBJ2-7, with a weak D call TRBD1 (7 bases). This CDR3 has 15 amino acids. With 1 base removed from V and 6 bases from J, the gap between germline ends came to 16 bases. Germline V gene sequence: CDR1 SGHDN, CDR2 FVKESK. The CDR3 reads CASSQVTHRGGEQYF. CDR3 in DNA: TGTGCCAGCAGCCAAGTTACACACAGGGGAGGCGAGCAGTACTTC. Full variable domain (remainder filled in from reference TRBV14 and TRBJ2-7): EAGVTQFPSHSVIEKGQTVTLRCDPISGHDNLYWYRRVMGKEIKFLLHFVKESKQDESGMPNNRFLAERTGGTYSTLKVQPAELEDSGVYFCASSQVTHRGGEQYFGPGTRLTVT.

This clone was found a few times. This rearrangement joins TRBV28 to TRBJ2-7; the match to TRBD2 covers 7 bases. The CDR3 runs 13 residues. Losses at the gene ends were 2 bases for V and 6 bases for J; bases not matched to a gene: 4. Germline CDR1 reads MDHEN; CDR2 reads SYDVKM. The CDR3 DNA reads as TGTGCCAGCAGTTTACGGGCGGGGGTCGAGCAGTACTTC. Encoded protein: CASSLRAGVEQYF.

The table lists this clone with a few counts. V is TRBV11-2 and J is TRBJ1-4, with TRBD1 as a possible D gene (5 bases). In germline, CDR1 is SGHAT, CDR2 FQNNGV. Trimming left V 0 bases short and J 9 bases short, with 11 bases between. The CDR3 runs 14 residues. Here the CDR3 reads CASSLETDVKKLFF. DNA of the CDR3: TGTGCCAGCAGCTTAGAGACAGACGTTAAAAAACTGTTTTTT.

V is TRBV19 and J is TRBJ2-3; 8 nucleotides align to TRBD1. CDR3 length: 16 amino acids. The trim removed 3 bases at V and 1 base at J, leaving 6 bases unmatched. Germline-derived CDR1 and CDR2 are LNHDA and SQIVND (reference sequence). CDR3 in DNA: TGTGCCAGTAGTATCGGACAGGGCGGTGGCACAGATACGCAGTATTTT. Amino acid sequence: CASSIGQGGGTDTQYF.

The V gene is TRBV29-1, the J gene TRBJ1-2; 11 positions agree with TRBD1. The CDR3 spans 14 residues. The J segment lost 4 bases and the V segment lost 7 bases, leaving 8 bases of the junction unmatched. Germline values: CDR1 SQVTM, CDR2 ANQGSEA. The CDR3 DNA reads TGCAGCGCCACCCCCGGGACAGGGGGCTATGGCTACACCTTC. This translates into CSATPGTGGYGYTF. The whole variable domain, remainder taken from reference TRBV29-1 and TRBJ1-2, is SAVISQKPSRDICQRGTSLTIQCQVDSQVTMMFWYRQQPGQSLTLIATANQGSEATYESGFVIDKFPISRPNLTFSTLTVSNMSPEDSSIYLCSATPGTGGYGYTFGSGTRLTVV.

Comment on this clone: Germline and junction disagree at one end, which may indicate a read error. This sequence joins TRBV30 and TRBJ2-7; 7 bases map to TRBD1. The CDR3 sequence is 12 residues long. Germline V CDR1 and CDR2: GTSNPN, SVGIG (reference sequence). CDR3 bases: TGTGCCTGTCTCCGGGACAGTTACGAGCAGCACTTC. Protein: CACLRDSYEQHF.

The chain has TRBV21-1 and TRBJ1-5; the DNA was not used to check the table's D call, TRBD1. TRBV21-1 is shown as a pseudogene. The CDR3 sequence is 15 residues long. CDR3 loop: CASSKPQGGRQPQHF. Written as DNA, the CDR3 is TGTGCCAGCAGCAAACCCCAGGGTGGTCGTCAGCCCCAGCATTTT.

This chain uses TRBV5-1 with TRBJ1-4, with D hard to call. Germline V gene sequence: CDR1 SGHRS, CDR2 YFSETQ. Trimming removed 0 bases at V and 5 bases at J, with 11 bases between. The CDR3 consists of 15 residues. The CDR3 loop is CASSLGGSLNEKLFF. CDR3 coding DNA: TGCGCCAGCAGCTTGGGAGGGAGTCTAAATGAAAAACTGTTTTTT.

J is TRBJ2-7 and V is TRBV13, with 8 bases that match TRBD2. The V segment lost 2 bases and the J segment 6 bases; nucleotides outside the gene matches: 6. The germline gives CDR1 PRHDT, CDR2 FYEKMQ (reference sequence). The CDR3 covers 14 residues. The CDR3 spells CASSLQAGVGEQYF. CDR3 bases: TGTGCCAGCAGCTTACAAGCGGGGGTGGGCGAGCAGTACTTC.

The sample holds one count of this clone. V is TRBV4-1 and J is TRBJ2-3; 8 nucleotides match TRBD1. V was clipped by 2 bases and J by 3 bases; unmatched bases: 10. The CDR3 length is 17 residues. Germline CDR1 is MGHRA and CDR2 is YSYEKL. CDR3 loop: CASSQSELYRGTDTQYF. The CDR3 coding sequence is TGCGCCAGCAGCCAATCTGAGCTCTACAGGGGGACAGATACGCAGTATTTT.

This rearrangement joins TRBV6-6 to TRBJ2-1; 12 positions agree with TRBD2. Germline CDR1 MNHNY, CDR2 SVGAGI (reference sequence). This CDR3 has 15 residues. The junction had 4 bases not matched to a gene; V was cut back by 6 bases and J by 4 bases. CDR3 protein: CASRASGGVYNEQFF. For the CDR3, the DNA is TGTGCCAGCAGGGCTAGCGGGGGGGTTTACAATGAGCAGTTCTTC.

V gene TRBV4-3 combines with J gene TRBJ2-7; TRBD1 might be the D (5 bases). V gave up 0 bases and J gave up 2 bases, with 11 bases separating them. This CDR3 region has 15 residues. CDR1 is LGHNA, CDR2 YSLEER, per germline. The CDR3 loop is CASSQEGDSTYEQYF. The CDR3 DNA reads TGCGCCAGCAGCCAAGAAGGAGACAGTACCTACGAGCAGTACTTC.

Details on this clone: Compared with germline, one end of the junction differs, possibly owing to a read error. The V gene is TRBV7-9, the J gene TRBJ2-3; perhaps TRBD2 as D (6 bases). The germline gives CDR1 SEHNR, CDR2 FQNEAQ (reference sequence). The CDR3 contains 16 residues. CDR3 region: CSSSLRGVGLGDTQYF. In DNA form, the CDR3 reads TGTTCCAGCAGCTTACGCGGGGTGGGGCTCGGCGATACGCAGTATTTT.

The gene calls are TRBV27 and TRBJ1-1, with D tentatively TRBD1 (5 bases). Trimming shortened V by 0 bases and J by 5 bases, and 10 bases separated the two germline ends. Germline V lookup: CDR1 MNHEY, CDR2 SMNVEV (reference sequence). The CDR3 extends over 14 amino acids. The CDR3 DNA sequence: TGTGCCAGCAGTTTATCCAGGGCTAATACTGAAGCTTTCTTT. Its protein product is CASSLSRANTEAFF.

The chain joins TRBV19 to TRBJ2-3; possibly TRBD1 for D (6 bases). Trimming cost V 4 bases and J 1 base, with 15 bases left between them. The germline V gene has CDR1 LNHDA and CDR2 SQIVND (reference sequence). The CDR3 covers 16 residues. The CDR3 DNA is TGTGCCAGTAGTACGACAGGCGCCGGTGGCACAGATACGCAGTATTTT. Encoded protein: CASSTTGAGGTDTQYF.